This TCR beta chain is from a study of cytomegalovirus exposure and HLA in healthy donors. Study background: In an earlier analysis, approximately 120 million unique TCR beta sequences were found from some 200 million T cells. Findings and limits, study-wide: Being productive about 90% or about 30% of the time was typical of most TCR beta V segments in an earlier analysis. Several of the most significant clusters were apparently associated with common viral pathogens in a later analysis. Being indistinguishable, some V segments were excluded, TRBV6-2 and TRBV6-3 among them.

Germline CDR1 and CDR2: LNHNV and YYDKDF (reference sequence). CDR3 length: 14 residues. Comments on this clone: Its antigen is currently unknown. The junction departs from the called germline gene at one end, perhaps through a read error.

It was with 60 Vbeta and 13 Jbeta primers that the PCR ran. TCRdb's copy holds only in-frame clones and misses some; the assay was immunoSEQ multiplex PCR. This table holds some 200,000 clones, about 74% found once. This sequence was found in a middle-aged man in good health and CMV-seronegative. The V gene is TRBV15, the J gene TRBJ2-1; the D gene is possibly TRBD1 (5 bases). The sequenced material came from PBMCs. CDR3 amino acids: CATKPQGPYNEQFF. DNA of the CDR3: TGTGCGACCAAGCCCCAGGGCCCCTACAATGAGCAGTTCTTC.